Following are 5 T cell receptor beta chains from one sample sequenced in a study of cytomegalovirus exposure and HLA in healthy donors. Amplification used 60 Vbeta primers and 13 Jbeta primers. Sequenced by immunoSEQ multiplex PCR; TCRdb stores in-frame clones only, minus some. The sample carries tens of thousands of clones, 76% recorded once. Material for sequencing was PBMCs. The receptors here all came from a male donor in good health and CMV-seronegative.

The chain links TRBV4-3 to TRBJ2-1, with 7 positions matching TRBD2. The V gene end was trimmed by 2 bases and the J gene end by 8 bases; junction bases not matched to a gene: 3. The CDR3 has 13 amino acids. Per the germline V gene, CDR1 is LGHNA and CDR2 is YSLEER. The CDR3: CASSQRTSDEQFF. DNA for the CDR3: TGCGCCAGCAGCCAACGAACTAGCGATGAGCAGTTCTTC.

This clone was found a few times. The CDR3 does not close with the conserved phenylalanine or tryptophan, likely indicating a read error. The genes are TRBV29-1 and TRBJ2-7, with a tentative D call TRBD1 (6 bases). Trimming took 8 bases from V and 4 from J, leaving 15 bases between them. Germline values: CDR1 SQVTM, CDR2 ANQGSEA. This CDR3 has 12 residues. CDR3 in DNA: TGCAGCCATTCCCGGGACACATACGAGCAGTACCTC. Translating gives CSHSRDTYEQYL.

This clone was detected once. This CDR3 is CASSPRGTRDYYEQYF. The CDR3, as DNA: TGTGCCAGCAGCCCTCGGGGTACCCGGGACTACTACGAGCAGTACTTC. The V and J genes are TRBV11-2 and TRBJ2-7, with TRBD2 matching 7 bases. The V and J ends lost 5 bases and 3 bases, in that order; junction bases with no gene match: 13. Germline V gene sequence: CDR1 SGHAT, CDR2 FQNNGV. This CDR3 region has 16 residues.

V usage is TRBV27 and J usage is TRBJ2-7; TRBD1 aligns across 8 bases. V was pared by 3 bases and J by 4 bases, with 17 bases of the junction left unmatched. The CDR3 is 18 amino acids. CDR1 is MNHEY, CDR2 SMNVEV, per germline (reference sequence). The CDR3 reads CASSFTRPQTGAFYEQYF. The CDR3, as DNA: TGTGCCAGCAGTTTCACGCGGCCCCAGACAGGGGCGTTTTACGAGCAGTACTTC.

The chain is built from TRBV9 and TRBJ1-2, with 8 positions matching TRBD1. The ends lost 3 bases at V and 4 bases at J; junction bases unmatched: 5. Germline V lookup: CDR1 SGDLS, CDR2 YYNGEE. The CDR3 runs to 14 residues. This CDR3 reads CASSATGGAYGYTF. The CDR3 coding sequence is TGTGCCAGCAGCGCAACAGGGGGAGCCTATGGCTACACCTTC.